These T cell receptor beta chains were read from a single sample in a study of blood T cell repertoires in COVID-19. Profiling relied on immunoSEQ multiplex PCR, and the TCRdb table lists in-frame clones only, not all of them. Of more than 50,000 clones detected, around 79% appear once; the ten largest clones hold roughly 13%. What was sequenced was peripheral blood. The source of these receptors is a woman aged 70 to 79 with acute or convalescent COVID-19. The CDR3 runs from the conserved cysteine through the conserved F or W. D genes are given only for firm matches. Where a row states a size, it is once, few, many or the class of an expanded clone; other rows omit it.

J gene,clone size,V gene,D gene,CDR3 DNA,CDR3 protein
TRBJ1-2,.,TRBV3-1/TRBV3-2,.,TGTGCCAGCAGCCATAGAAGACAGAAATCCTATGGCTACACCTTC,CASSHRRQKSYGYTF
TRBJ1-6,.,TRBV10-3,TRBD1,TGTGCCACCCACCAAAACAGGGGCGGGAATTCACCCCTCCACTTT,CATHQNRGGNSPLHF
TRBJ1-4,.,TRBV30,.,TGTGCCTGGAGTGTGTGGAGGTTACAAGAAAAACTGTTTTTT,CAWSVWRLQEKLFF
TRBJ1-6,.,TRBV9,.,TGTGCCAGCAGCGTTTCCCCCCGGGGGAGTAATTCACCCCTCCACTTT,CASSVSPRGSNSPLHF
TRBJ2-2,.,TRBV19,.,TGTGCCAGTAGTATGGTTCAGGGAGGCACCGGGGAGCTGTTTTTT,CASSMVQGGTGELFF
TRBJ1-3,.,TRBV9,.,TGTGCCAGCAGCGTATTCGGGCAGGGGTCCCTCTCTGGAAACACCATATATTTT,CASSVFGQGSLSGNTIYF
TRBJ2-7,.,TRBV19,TRBD1,TGTGCCAGTAGTATTACAGGGGTCGGGTACGAGCAGTACTTC,CASSITGVGYEQYF
TRBJ1-2,.,TRBV12-3/TRBV12-4,.,TGTGCCAGCAGCCGACAAAGACATGGCTACACCTTC,CASSRQRHGYTF
TRBJ1-4,.,TRBV5-8,TRBD1,TGTGCCAGCAGCGCCCAACTTACCGGGACAGGGATTGAAAAACTGTTTTTT,CASSAQLTGTGIEKLFF
TRBJ2-5,.,TRBV18,.,TGTGCCAGCTCACCAGTACCGGGACTTACCCGGAACCAAGAGACCCAGTACTTC,CASSPVPGLTRNQETQYF
TRBJ2-2,.,TRBV5-1,.,TGCGCCAGCAGCCTGGGACAGAACACCGGGGAGCTGTTTTTT,CASSLGQNTGELFF
TRBJ2-1,.,TRBV4-2,.,TGTGCCAGCAGCCAAGATTTATCCCCCGGGGGGCTCTACAATGAGCAGTTCTTC,CASSQDLSPGGLYNEQFF
TRBJ2-1,once,TRBV5-6,TRBD1,TGTGCCAGTGGGACAGGGGGCGGTTACAATGAGCAGTTCTTC,CASGTGGGYNEQFF
TRBJ2-5,.,TRBV11-2,TRBD2,TGTGCCAGCAGCTTAGCCGGGACTAGCGGGGGCCTTCAAGAGACCCAGTACTTC,CASSLAGTSGGLQETQYF
TRBJ2-4,.,TRBV11-2,TRBD2,TGTGCCAGCAGCTTAGGGTTCTTAGCGGGGGGGGCCCCCAAAAACATTCAGTACTTC,CASSLGFLAGGAPKNIQYF
TRBJ1-5,.,TRBV6-5,TRBD1,TGTGCCAGCAGTCCCGGGACAGGGGAACAGCCCCAGCATTTT,CASSPGTGEQPQHF
TRBJ1-2,.,TRBV6-5,.,TGTGCCAGCACTTCCGTTGAAGGTCAGGGCTATGGCTACACCTTC,CASTSVEGQGYGYTF
TRBJ1-2,.,TRBV27,.,TGTGCCAGCAGTCCCAGACGCCAGGGCGGCTACACCTTC,CASSPRRQGGYTF
TRBJ2-1,.,TRBV19,.,TGTGCCAGTAGTATAGATGGAGTCCTGAGGGGGATACTCAATGAGCAGTTCTTC,CASSIDGVLRGILNEQFF
TRBJ2-6,.,TRBV6-4,TRBD1,TGTGCCAGCGGACAGGGGGCGCAAGGTGGGGCCAACGTCCTGACTTTC,CASGQGAQGGANVLTF
TRBJ1-3,.,TRBV11-2,.,TGTGCCAGCAGCTTACACAGGGCCTTCTCTGGAAACACCATATATTTT,CASSLHRAFSGNTIYF
TRBJ2-4,.,TRBV6-5,.,TGTGCCAGCAGTTCAGGAGGCCTGACCAAAAACATTCAGTACTTC,CASSSGGLTKNIQYF
TRBJ1-1,.,TRBV12-5,TRBD1,TGTGCTAGTGGTTTGGTTATTGGACAGGGGGGCCATGAAGCTTTCTTT,CASGLVIGQGGHEAFF
TRBJ2-3,.,TRBV5-1,TRBD1,TGCGCCAGCAGCTTGACCAGGGGGCAGGGGACAGATACGCAGTATTTT,CASSLTRGQGTDTQYF
TRBJ2-1,.,TRBV10-1,.,TGCGCCAGCAGTGAAAGGACAATGAAGCAGTTCTTC,CASSERTMKQFF
TRBJ2-7,.,TRBV12-3/TRBV12-4,.,TGTGCCAGCAGTCTGGACATCTACGAGCAGTACTTC,CASSLDIYEQYF
TRBJ1-2,.,TRBV29-1,.,TGCAGCGCTACAGGGTTCTATGGCTACACCTTC,CSATGFYGYTF
TRBJ2-7,.,TRBV18,.,TGTGCCAGCTCACCGTCCAGGTCGACCTACGAGCAGTACTTC,CASSPSRSTYEQYF
TRBJ2-1,.,TRBV10-3,TRBD1,TGTGCCATCAGCTATCAACAGGGGGCAAGCAATGAGCAGTTCTTC,CAISYQQGASNEQFF
TRBJ2-5,.,TRBV6-4,.,TGTGCCAGCAGTCCAGGGTTCGGAGAGACCCAGTACTTC,CASSPGFGETQYF
TRBJ1-2,.,TRBV6-5,TRBD1,TGTGCCAGCAGTTTGCGACAGGGCGGGAGCTACACCTTC,CASSLRQGGSYTF
TRBJ2-5,once,TRBV7-2,TRBD1,TGTGCCAGCAGCATCAGGGGACAGCCGCCCCAGGAGACCCAGTACTTC,CASSIRGQPPQETQYF
TRBJ2-7,once,TRBV13,.,TGTGCCAGCAGCTCTACCCGTAAGACACGGTGGAACGAGCAGTACTTC,CASSSTRKTRWNEQYF
TRBJ2-3,.,TRBV4-1,TRBD2,TGCGCCAGCAGCCCTCAAACCGCGGGGGGTTCCTTGGGCACAGATACGCAGTATTTT,CASSPQTAGGSLGTDTQYF
TRBJ1-2,few,TRBV19,TRBD1,TGTGCCAGTAGTATAGACGGGGACAGGGGATATGGCTACACCTTC,CASSIDGDRGYGYTF
TRBJ1-6,.,TRBV19,.,TGTGCCAGTAGTAGGGATTACAGGACCCGGGCGGTTAATTCACCCCTCCACTTT,CASSRDYRTRAVNSPLHF
TRBJ2-5,many,TRBV3-1/TRBV3-2,TRBD2,TGTGCCAGCACCTCTTCAGCGGGGGTTGGAGAGACCCAGTACTTC,CASTSSAGVGETQYF
TRBJ1-4,.,TRBV5-4,TRBD1,TGTGCCAGCAGCCCCGGGACAGGGGGTGAAAAACTGTTTTTT,CASSPGTGGEKLFF
TRBJ1-5,.,TRBV19,.,TGTGCCAGTAGTATGGGGGGGGGTCAGCCCCAGCATTTT,CASSMGGGQPQHF
TRBJ1-2,.,TRBV10-1,TRBD1,TGCGCCAGCAGCCCCGACAGGGTTCATGGCTACACCTTC,CASSPDRVHGYTF
TRBJ2-7,.,TRBV5-1,.,TGCGCCAGCAGCTTGGAAGGGGTCACCTACGAGCAGTACTTC,CASSLEGVTYEQYF
TRBJ1-1,few,TRBV6-5,.,TGTGCCAGCAGTTATGATGGGGCCACTGAAGCTTTCTTT,CASSYDGATEAFF
TRBJ2-6,.,TRBV19,.,TGTGCCAGTAGTATAGATCAGGTAGGGGTCGGTAGCACTGGGGCCAACGTCCTGACTTTC,CASSIDQVGVGSTGANVLTF
TRBJ1-2,once,TRBV9,.,TGTGCCAGCAGCGTAGGACCACAGGGTAACTATGGCTACACCTTC,CASSVGPQGNYGYTF
TRBJ2-7,.,TRBV12-3/TRBV12-4,TRBD1,TGTGCCAGCACCCGGACAGGGGTGAACGAGCAGTACTTC,CASTRTGVNEQYF
TRBJ1-5,.,TRBV21-1,.,TGTGCCAGCAGCACCTGGGACAGGGCCCTTTATAGCAATCAGCCCCAGCATTTT,CASSTWDRALYSNQPQHF
TRBJ1-4,.,TRBV2,.,TGTGCCAGCCCTCTTTGCTTGAGGTTGCGAAAACTGTTTTTT,CASPLCLRLRKLFF
TRBJ2-2,.,TRBV6-4,TRBD1,TGTGCCAGCAGTACAGGGGGCCCGGGCACCGGGGAGCTGTTTTTT,CASSTGGPGTGELFF